What follows describes a single T cell receptor beta chain. Its matching antigen is unknown. The sample's treatment: some 20 received Ad26.COV2.S at low or high dose, single or two shots; about 5 received placebo; per-sample allocation not given. On day 63 after the first injection, vaccine and placebo recipients gave samples. The method was immunoSEQ multiplex PCR; TCRdb's version includes in-frame clones alone and lacks a portion of them. The sample comprises a few hundred thousand clones, around 90% of which are singletons, and 9.5% to 15% rests with the top ten. The data originate from a study of Ad26.COV2.S vaccination and SARS-CoV-2 variants. Study outcomes and limitations: Those who received vaccine or placebo ended up with similar non-spike TCR breadth.

Germline-derived CDR1 and CDR2 are LNHNV and YYDKDF (reference sequence). This CDR3 spans 17 amino acids. Trimming stripped 0 bases from V and 4 bases from J, with 16 bases between. V is TRBV15 and J is TRBJ2-4; D is possibly TRBD1 (5 bases). This sequence was found in a person aged 18-60 years who received the Ad26.COV2.S COVID-19 vaccine or a placebo. Sequences were derived from peripheral blood, sampled in a trial of Ad26.COV2.S vaccine versus placebo. The CDR3 sequence is CATSRDAGQSTKNIQYF. DNA for the CDR3: TGTGCCACCAGCAGAGATGCAGGGCAGAGCACGAAAAACATTCAGTACTTC.